A single sample is the source of the 13 T cell receptor beta chains below, sequenced in a study of beta chain features in type 1 diabetes. What was sequenced were expressed TCRB transcripts, since all of the isolated RNA had been reverse transcribed. Data came from immunoSEQ multiplex PCR; TCRdb stores just in-frame clones and leaves some out. The sample comprises hundreds of thousands of clones, roughly 15% of which are singletons, and about 0.025% rests with the top ten. What was sequenced was naive CD4+ T cells from blood. The receptors here all came from a woman between 18 and 29 years old in good health.

The rearrangement links TRBV28 to TRBJ2-7; D unresolved. Trimming stripped 5 bases from V and 2 bases from J, with 13 bases between. Germline CDR1 and CDR2: MDHEN and SYDVKM. The CDR3 loop spans 14 amino acids. DNA for the CDR3: TGTGCCAGCAGTCTACGTGGGCTGACCTACGAGCAGTACTTC. Translating it yields CASSLRGLTYEQYF.

This clone has more than one count but fewer than ten. This chain joins TRBV25-1 and TRBJ2-2; D remains unclear. Germline V gene lookup returns CDR1 MGHDK and CDR2 SYGVNS. The ends were cut back, 3 bases at V and 6 bases at J, with 14 bases in the middle. The CDR3 contains 15 residues. The CDR3 region has the DNA TGTGCCAGCAGTGATGGGCTACACCGAGCCGGGGAGCTGTTTTTT. Residues: CASSDGLHRAGELFF.

This clone was detected a few times. This chain links TRBV5-1 with TRBJ1-1, with 8 bases aligning to TRBD1. The germline V gene encodes CDR1 SGHRS and CDR2 YFSETQ. The CDR3 runs 14 residues. V shed 4 bases, J shed 3 bases, and the junction held 5 bases outside the gene matches. CDR3 bases: TGCGCCAGCAGCCCCGCAGGGGGCTACACTGAAGCTTTCTTT. It translates to CASSPAGGYTEAFF.

The rearrangement links TRBV7-2 to TRBJ2-1; TRBD2 agrees at 11 bases. The CDR3 spans 14 residues. CDR1 and CDR2 (germline): SGHTA, FQGNSA. V shed 4 bases and J 6 bases; nucleotides not matched to a gene: 2. In DNA, the CDR3 is TGTGCCAGCAGCTCACTAGCGGGAGTCAATGAGCAGTTCTTC. It yields the protein CASSSLAGVNEQFF.

There are a few counts of this clone. J is TRBJ2-1 and V is TRBV29-1; D not resolved. Germline CDR1 is SQVTM and CDR2 is ANQGSEA. With 7 bases removed from V and 8 bases from J, the gap between germline ends came to 12 bases. The CDR3 spans 11 residues. The CDR3 DNA is TGCAGCGCTGCGTTGTCTTATGAGCAGTTCTTC. Translation: CSAALSYEQFF.

This clone was observed a handful of times. The chain joins TRBV28 to TRBJ2-7; 12 nucleotides line up with TRBD2. Germline assignment: CDR1 MDHEN and CDR2 SYDVKM. J gave up 7 bases and V 6 bases, and 10 bases lay outside the gene matches. This CDR3 spans 15 amino acids. The CDR3 bases are TGTGCCAGCAGACCGACTAGCGGGAGCTTCCGAGAGCAGTACTTC. It is translated as CASRPTSGSFREQYF.

A few counts support this clone. Other nucleotide sequences from this sample produce the same CDR3. The chain has TRBV10-3 and TRBJ2-1; 12 nucleotides line up with TRBD2. V dropped 8 bases and J dropped 7; count of bases not matched to a gene: 3. The CDR3 has 13 amino acids. Germline V gene lookup returns CDR1 ENHRY and CDR2 SYGVKD. CDR3 in amino acids: CAIGLAGGNEQFF. As DNA, the CDR3 is TGTGCCATCGGGCTAGCGGGAGGGAATGAGCAGTTCTTC.

V and J are TRBV11-1 and TRBJ2-2; 7 bases match TRBD2. The V gene's germline CDR1 is SGHAT and CDR2 FQDESV (reference sequence). The ends lost 5 bases at V and 6 bases at J; junction bases unmatched: 9. The CDR3 is made up of 15 amino acids. CDR3 amino acids: CASSMKGLRAGELFF. The DNA of the CDR3 is TGTGCCAGCAGCATGAAGGGACTACGCGCCGGGGAGCTGTTTTTT.

The chain's CDR3 is CASSLGILGDTQYF. In DNA, the CDR3 is TGTGCCAGCAGCTTGGGGATTCTAGGAGATACGCAGTATTTT. This chain connects TRBV5-4 to TRBJ2-3; D ambiguous. The V end lost 0 bases, the J end lost 5 bases, and 10 bases lay between the germline ends. The germline V gene encodes CDR1 SGHNT and CDR2 YYREEE (reference sequence). The CDR3 has 14 amino acids.

This clone turned up a few times. The chain joins TRBV5-1 to TRBJ2-2; 11 bases map to TRBD2. The junction had 2 bases not matched to a gene; V was cut back by 1 base and J by 0 bases. This CDR3 region has 17 residues. Germline V CDR1 and CDR2: SGHRS, YFSETQ. This CDR3 is CASSLTSGSTNTGELFF. CDR3 nucleotides: TGCGCCAGCAGCTTGACTAGCGGGAGTACGAACACCGGGGAGCTGTTTTTT. Full variable domain (missing parts from reference TRBV5-1 and TRBJ2-2): KAGVTQTPRYLIKTRGQQVTLSCSPISGHRSVSWYQQTPGQGLQFLFEYFSETQRNKGNFPGRFSGRQFSNSRSEMNVSTLELGDSALYLCASSLTSGSTNTGELFFGEGSRLTVL.

The chain combines TRBV18 with TRBJ1-1, with unresolved D. The V gene lost 2 bases and the J gene lost 5 bases, with 12 bases spanning the gap. CDR1 and CDR2 from the germline V gene are KGHSH and LQKENI. CDR3 length: 14 residues. The CDR3 nucleotides are TGTGCCAGCTCACCAACGGAGGGAACAACTGAAGCTTTCTTT. Translated, it gives CASSPTEGTTEAFF.

V gene TRBV5-6 combines with J gene TRBJ1-4, with TRBD1 identical over 7 bases. Germline CDR1 is SGHDT and CDR2 is YYEEEE. The CDR3 contains 16 residues. V trimming: 2 bases; J trimming: 5 bases; junction bases outside the gene matches: 9. CDR3 nucleotide sequence: TGTGCCAGCAGCTTATTTGGGGACAGCTCAAATGAAAAACTGTTTTTT. This translates into CASSLFGDSSNEKLFF. Together with reference TRBV5-6 and TRBJ1-4, the CDR3 gives the full variable domain: DAGVTQSPTHLIKTRGQQVTLRCSPKSGHDTVSWYQQALGQGPQFIFQYYEEEERQRGNFPDRFSGHQFPNYSSELNVNALLLGDSALYLCASSLFGDSSNEKLFFGSGTQLSVL.

This clone was seen only a few times. In DNA, the CDR3 is TGTGCCAGCAGGCCCACCGGGCAGGCCTATGGCTACACCTTC. It codes for CASRPTGQAYGYTF. The genes are TRBV2 and TRBJ1-2, with no clear D. The CDR3 length is 14 residues. V gave up 6 bases and J gave up 4 bases, with 15 bases separating them. From germline, CDR1 is SNHLY and CDR2 FYNNEI.